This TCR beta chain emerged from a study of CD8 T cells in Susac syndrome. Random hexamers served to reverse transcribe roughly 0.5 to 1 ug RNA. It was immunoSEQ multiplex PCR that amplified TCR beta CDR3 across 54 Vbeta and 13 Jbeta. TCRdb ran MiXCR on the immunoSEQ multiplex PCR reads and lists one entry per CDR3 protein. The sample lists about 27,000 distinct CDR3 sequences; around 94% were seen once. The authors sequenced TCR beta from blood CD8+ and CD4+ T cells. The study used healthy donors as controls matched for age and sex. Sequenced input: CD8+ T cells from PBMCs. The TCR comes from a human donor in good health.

The CDR3 sequence is CSARHTLSYNEQFF. DNA of the CDR3: TGCAGTGCCCGACACACACTCTCCTACAATGAGCAGTTCTTC. The chain employs TRBV20-1 and TRBJ2-1; D unclear. Germline V gene sequence: CDR1 DFQATT, CDR2 SNEGSKA (reference sequence). V lost 6 bases, J lost 0 bases, and 12 bases lay in between. The CDR3 totals 14 residues.